Shown below are 3 T cell receptor beta chains from a single sample sequenced in a study of cytomegalovirus exposure and HLA in healthy donors. A multiplex PCR was run with 60 Vbeta primers and 13 Jbeta primers. Libraries were prepared by immunoSEQ multiplex PCR; TCRdb keeps only in-frame clonotypes and omits some of them. The sample includes under 200,000 clones, roughly 85% of them seen just once. Sequencing was performed on PBMCs. Every receptor here comes from a male donor in good health and CMV-seropositive.

This sequence joins TRBV5-1 and TRBJ1-1; D unclear. V was clipped by 3 bases and J by 0 bases, with 9 bases between them. This CDR3 has 14 amino acids. The V gene's germline CDR1 is SGHRS and CDR2 YFSETQ. CDR3 bases: TGCGCCAGCAGCTACGTAGAGGTGAACACTGAAGCTTTCTTT. Its protein is CASSYVEVNTEAFF.

This chain connects TRBV10-1 to TRBJ2-5, with D maybe TRBD1 (6 bases). V gave up 3 bases and J gave up 1 base, with 12 bases separating them. Germline assignment: CDR1 WNHNN and CDR2 SYGVQD (reference sequence). The CDR3 is made up of 15 amino acids. In DNA form, the CDR3 reads TGCGCCAGCAGTGACTACAGGGATGCCCAAGAGACCCAGTACTTC. Translation gives CASSDYRDAQETQYF.

The chain has TRBV19 and TRBJ1-2, with D tentatively TRBD1 (5 bases). This CDR3 contains 14 residues. Germline values: CDR1 LNHDA, CDR2 SQIVND (reference sequence). The V end was cut by 1 base, the J end by 4 bases, with 10 bases between. CDR3 nucleotide sequence: TGTGCCAGTAGTATAGTGGGGCCCTCCTATGGCTACACCTTC. Residues: CASSIVGPSYGYTF.